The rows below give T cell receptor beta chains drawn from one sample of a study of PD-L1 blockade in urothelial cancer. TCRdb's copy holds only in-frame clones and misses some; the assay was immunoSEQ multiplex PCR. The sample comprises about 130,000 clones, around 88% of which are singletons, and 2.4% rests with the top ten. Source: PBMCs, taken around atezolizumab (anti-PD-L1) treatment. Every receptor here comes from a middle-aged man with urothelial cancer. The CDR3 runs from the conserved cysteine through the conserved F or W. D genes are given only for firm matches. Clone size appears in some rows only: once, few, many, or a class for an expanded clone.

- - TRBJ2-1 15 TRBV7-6 CASSPSALSYNEQFF TGTGCCAGCAGCCCGAGTGCGCTCTCCTACAATGAGCAGTTCTTC
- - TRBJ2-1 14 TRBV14 CASRLGNGLGEQFF TGTGCCAGCAGACTCGGAAATGGACTCGGTGAGCAGTTCTTC
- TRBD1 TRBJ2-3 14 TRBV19 CASSSTGIADTQYF TGTGCCAGTAGTTCGACAGGGATAGCAGATACGCAGTATTTT
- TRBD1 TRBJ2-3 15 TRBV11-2 CASSSDRGPIDTQYF TGTGCCAGCAGCTCAGACAGGGGGCCGATAGATACGCAGTATTTT
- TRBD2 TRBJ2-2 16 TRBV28 CASNQLAGGLAGELFF TGTGCCAGCAACCAGCTAGCGGGAGGGCTTGCCGGGGAGCTGTTTTTT
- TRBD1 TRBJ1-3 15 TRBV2 CASRRTGGSGNTIYF TGTGCCAGCAGGCGGACAGGGGGCTCCGGAAACACCATATATTTT
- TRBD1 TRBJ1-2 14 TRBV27 CASRHIQGLYGYTF TGTGCCAGCAGGCATATACAGGGGTTGTATGGCTACACCTTC
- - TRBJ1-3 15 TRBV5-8 CASSLVDTSGNTIYF TGTGCCAGCAGCTTGGTTGACACCTCTGGAAACACCATATATTTT
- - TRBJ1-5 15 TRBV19 CASRERRNSNQPQHF TGTGCCAGTAGGGAGCGGCGAAATAGCAATCAGCCCCAGCATTTT
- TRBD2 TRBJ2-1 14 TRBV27 CASSSGLALNEQFF TGTGCCAGCAGTTCGGGACTAGCCCTCAATGAGCAGTTCTTC
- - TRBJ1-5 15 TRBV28 CASSWSGGSNQPQHF TGTGCCAGCAGTTGGTCGGGGGGAAGCAATCAGCCCCAGCATTTT
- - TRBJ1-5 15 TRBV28 CASVGGGYSNQPQHF TGTGCCAGCGTCGGTGGGGGGTATAGCAATCAGCCCCAGCATTTT
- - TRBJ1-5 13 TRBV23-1 CASNRAVNQPQHF TGCGCCAGCAACAGGGCGGTCAATCAGCCCCAGCATTTT
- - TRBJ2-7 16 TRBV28 CASSIQGSQRPYEQYF TGTGCCAGCAGTATACAGGGTTCCCAGAGACCCTACGAGCAGTACTTC
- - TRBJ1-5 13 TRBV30 CAWSLRGNQPQHF TGTGCCTGGAGTTTGAGGGGCAATCAGCCCCAGCATTTT
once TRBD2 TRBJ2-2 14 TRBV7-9 CASLLAGGTGELFF TGTGCCAGTTTACTAGCGGGAGGTACCGGGGAGCTGTTTTTT
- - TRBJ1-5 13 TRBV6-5 CASSQDRYQPQHF TGTGCCAGCAGTCAGGATCGGTATCAGCCCCAGCATTTT
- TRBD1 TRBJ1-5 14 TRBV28 CAGGTGPLNQPQHF TGTGCCGGCGGGACAGGACCTCTTAATCAGCCCCAGCATTTT
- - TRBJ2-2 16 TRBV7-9 CASSRSTGSNTGELFF TGTGCCAGCAGCCGATCGACAGGCTCGAACACCGGGGAGCTGTTTTTT
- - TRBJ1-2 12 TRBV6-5 CASAESNYGYTF TGTGCCAGCGCCGAGAGTAACTATGGCTACACCTTC
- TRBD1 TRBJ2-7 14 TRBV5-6 CASSSGTGFYEQYF TGTGCCAGCAGCTCCGGGACAGGGTTTTACGAGCAGTACTTC
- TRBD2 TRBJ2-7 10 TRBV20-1 CSASGSGSKF TGCAGTGCTAGCGGTAGCGGGAGTAAATTC
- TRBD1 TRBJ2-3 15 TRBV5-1 CASSSLTGGVDTQYF TGCGCCAGCAGCTCCCTGACAGGGGGGGTAGATACGCAGTATTTT
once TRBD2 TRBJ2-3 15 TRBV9 CASSEGLIRTDTQYF TGTGCCAGCAGCGAGGGACTAATACGCACAGATACGCAGTATTTT
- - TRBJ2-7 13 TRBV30 CAWSEARHYEQYF TGTGCCTGGAGTGAAGCCCGCCACTACGAGCAGTACTTC
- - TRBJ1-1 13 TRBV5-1 CASSTTLNTEAFF TGCGCCAGCAGCACAACCTTGAACACTGAAGCTTTCTTT
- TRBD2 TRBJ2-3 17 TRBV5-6 CASSLAVSGRATDTQYF TGTGCCAGCAGCTTGGCGGTTAGCGGGAGGGCAACGGATACGCAGTATTTT
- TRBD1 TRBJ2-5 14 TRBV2 CASKRQGTAETQYF TGTGCCAGCAAAAGACAGGGAACGGCGGAGACCCAGTACTTC
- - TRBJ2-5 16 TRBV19 CASSRIREMRLETQYF TGTGCCAGTAGTCGGATACGGGAAATGCGATTGGAGACCCAGTACTTC